One and the same sample provided the 21 T cell receptor beta chains below, sequenced in a study of CD8+CD57+ T cells in acquired aplastic anemia. Patients selected for sequencing had displayed CD8+CD57+ cell expansion by flow cytometry. Genomic DNA acted as the template from which TCR beta VDJ combination and CDR3 sequence profiling were carried out. Via MiXCR, TCRdb re-called the reads, giving one row per CDR3 protein. The data show roughly 160,000 distinct CDR3 sequences, with 71% seen just once and 40% to 55% held by the top ten. The sequenced sample consisted of sorted CD4+, CD8+, or CD8+CD57+ T cells (not recorded which) from PBMCs. Source of these receptors: a human donor with aplastic anemia.

This sequence joins TRBV7-2 and TRBJ2-1; TRBD1 agrees at 7 bases. In germline, CDR1 is SGHTA, CDR2 FQGNSA. The CDR3 contains 15 residues. With V trimmed by 1 base and J by 7 bases, 7 bases remained unmatched. DNA for the CDR3: TGTGCCAGCAGCTTAGAACAGGGGCCCGCAAATGAGCAGTTCTTC. Translating it yields CASSLEQGPANEQFF.

This chain uses TRBV24-1 with TRBJ2-5; D is tentatively TRBD1 or TRBD2 (7 bases each). There are 16 residues in the CDR3. Trimming shortened V by 9 bases and J by 5 bases, and 24 bases separated the two germline ends. CDR1 and CDR2 (germline): KGHDR, SFDVKD. This chain's CDR3 is CATSEGAGRERETQYF. The CDR3 DNA reads TGTGCCACCTCGGAGGGGGCAGGGAGGGAGAGGGAGACCCAGTACTTC.

J is TRBJ1-2 and V is TRBV20-1; 8 bases agree with TRBD1. The V gene end was trimmed by 5 bases and the J gene end by 6 bases; junction bases not matched to a gene: 14. The germline CDR1 and CDR2 sequences are DFQATT and SNEGSKA (reference sequence). The CDR3 loop spans 15 amino acids. The CDR3 DNA sequence: TGCAGTGCTGGAACAGGCCCTACAGGGGGGAATGGCTACACCTTC. Its protein is CSAGTGPTGGNGYTF.

The V gene is TRBV10-3, the J gene TRBJ2-1; 7 bases align to TRBD2. The CDR3 sequence is 13 residues long. With V trimmed by 10 bases and J by 5 bases, 8 bases remained unmatched. Germline-derived CDR1 and CDR2 are ENHRY and SYGVKD. CDR3 amino acids: CASKQAGNNEQFF. CDR3 coding DNA: TGTGCCAGCAAACAAGCGGGAAACAATGAGCAGTTCTTC.

This clonotype was counted at least ten times. The V and J genes are TRBV7-8 and TRBJ2-1; D is possibly TRBD1 (5 bases). The V gene lost 0 bases and the J gene lost 5 bases, with 11 bases spanning the gap. Germline lookup yields CDR1 SGHVS and CDR2 FQNEAQ. The CDR3 covers 15 residues. Here the CDR3 reads CASSLAWQGNNEQFF. The CDR3 DNA follows: TGTGCCAGCAGCTTAGCGTGGCAGGGAAACAATGAGCAGTTCTTC.

The chain has TRBV7-2 and TRBJ2-7; maybe TRBD1 (6 bases). The length of the CDR3 is 11 residues. V was pared by 2 bases and J by 7 bases, with 6 bases between. The germline gives CDR1 SGHTA, CDR2 FQGNSA. This CDR3 is CASSLQGEQYF. The CDR3, as DNA: TGTGCCAGCAGCTTACAGGGGGAGCAGTACTTC.

To note about this clonotype: This clone may be a read error of a much larger clone one base away. The chain is built from TRBV6-4 and TRBJ2-2; D possibly corresponds to TRBD2 (6 bases). This CDR3 has 11 residues. Per the germline V gene, CDR1 is MRHNA and CDR2 is SNTAGT. The CDR3 DNA follows: TGTGCCAGCAGTAGTGGCGGGGAGCTGGTTTTT. Protein product: CASSSGGELVF.

This clonotype was seen many times. This rearrangement joins TRBV25-1 to TRBJ1-2; unclear D gene. The CDR3 covers 16 residues. Trimming took 4 bases from V and 4 from J, leaving 19 bases between them. Germline CDR1 reads MGHDK; CDR2 reads SYGVNS. The CDR3 protein is CASSAWTLQTSYGYTF. The CDR3 nucleotides are TGTGCCAGCAGTGCTTGGACCTTACAGACATCCTATGGCTACACCTTC.

V is TRBV5-1 and J is TRBJ1-6; 8 bases map to TRBD1. This CDR3 spans 17 amino acids. Germline V gives CDR1 SGHRS, CDR2 YFSETQ. V gave up 0 bases and J gave up 9 bases; unmatched junction bases: 11. CDR3 in DNA: TGCGCCAGCAGCTTGGCCGGTCAGGGGGCAAGCAGTTCACCCCTCCACTTT. This gives the protein CASSLAGQGASSSPLHF.

The CDR3 DNA sequence: TGTGCCATCAGCAACGACAGGGCTAGCACAGATACGCAGTATTTT. Its protein product is CAISNDRASTDTQYF. The rearrangement joins TRBV6-2 or TRBV6-3 to TRBJ2-3; TRBD1 matches 7 bases. This CDR3 region has 15 residues. Germline V gene lookup returns CDR1 MNHEY and CDR2 SVGEGT. The J segment lost 0 bases and the V segment lost 10 bases, leaving 10 bases of the junction unmatched.

The chain recombines TRBV19 with TRBJ2-1, with 10 nucleotides matching TRBD2. V gave up 5 bases and J gave up 8 bases; unmatched junction bases: 9. The germline gives CDR1 LNHDA, CDR2 SQIVND (reference sequence). The CDR3 length is 15 residues. The CDR3 nucleotides read TGTGCCAGTAGTCACGGGAGCGGGGGGGAGGATGAGCAGTTCTTC. This sequence encodes CASSHGSGGEDEQFF.

This clonotype was seen a handful of times. This sequence joins TRBV2 and TRBJ1-2, with D possibly being TRBD1 (5 bases). The CDR3 spans 15 residues. Germline V gene lookup returns CDR1 SNHLY and CDR2 FYNNEI. Deletions cut 8 bases from V and 0 bases from J, with 16 bases between. This CDR3 is CASSKRRQPNYGYTF. The CDR3 DNA reads as TGTGCCAGCTCTAAAAGGAGACAGCCTAACTATGGCTACACCTTC.

This clonotype appeared a single time. This chain links TRBV7-3 with TRBJ2-2, with D uncertain. V was cut by 3 bases and J by 2 bases, with 4 bases left in between. Germline loops: CDR1 SGHTA, CDR2 FQGTGA. The CDR3 spans 13 residues. CDR3 coding DNA: TGTGCCAGCAGCTTCGGAAACACCGGGGAGCTGTTTTTT. It specifies CASSFGNTGELFF.

In its sample, this clonotype is medium-sized. The chain employs TRBV20-1 and TRBJ2-7, with 7 bases matching TRBD1. Germline V CDR1 and CDR2: DFQATT, SNEGSKA (reference sequence). With 6 bases clipped from V and 3 bases from J, the junction kept 17 bases outside the gene matches. This CDR3 has 16 residues. The CDR3 loop is CSAPPRTGQNFYEQYF. CDR3 nucleotide sequence: TGCAGTGCCCCGCCTCGAACGGGACAGAACTTCTACGAGCAGTACTTC.

This clonotype was counted ten times or more. The chain links TRBV19 to TRBJ2-3; D is ambiguous. The CDR3 contains 17 residues. Trimming removed 4 bases at V and 0 bases at J, with 17 bases between. Germline V gene data show CDR1 as LNHDA and CDR2 as SQIVND (reference sequence). CDR3 bases: TGTGCCAGTAGTACCCCCCCCCTCCGGCTTAGCACAGATACGCAGTATTTT. It translates to CASSTPPLRLSTDTQYF. The variable domain in full, with the rest retrieved from reference TRBV19 and TRBJ2-3, is DGGITQSPKYLFRKEGQNVTLSCEQNLNHDAMYWYRQDPGQGLRLIYYSQIVNDFQKGDIAEGYSVSREKKESFPLTVTSAQKNPTAFYLCASSTPPLRLSTDTQYFGPGTRLTVL.

The rearrangement links TRBV7-9 to TRBJ1-6; 10 bases map to TRBD1. The CDR3 is made up of 16 amino acids. Trimming at V came to 2 bases and at J to 5 bases, leaving 3 bases not matched to a gene. CDR1 is SEHNR and CDR2 is FQNEAQ in the germline V gene (reference sequence). CDR3 sequence reads: CASSLIGQGDNSPLHF. CDR3 DNA: TGTGCCAGCAGCTTAATCGGACAGGGGGATAATTCACCCCTCCACTTT.

This chain connects TRBV20-1 to TRBJ1-4, with 7 bases matching TRBD1. The V and J ends lost 5 bases and 0 bases, in that order; junction bases with no gene match: 6. The germline CDR1 and CDR2 sequences are DFQATT and SNEGSKA (reference sequence). CDR3 length: 15 residues. The CDR3 is CSARGQTTTNEKLFF. The DNA for the CDR3 is TGCAGTGCTCGGGGACAGACAACAACTAATGAAAAACTGTTTTTT.

V and J are TRBV7-9 and TRBJ1-5, with D unresolved. Germline lookup yields CDR1 SEHNR and CDR2 FQNEAQ (reference sequence). V dropped 2 bases and J dropped 6 bases, with 8 bases sitting between them. The CDR3 runs 13 residues. The CDR3 nucleotides read TGTGCCAGCAGCTTAATCGACACTCAGCCCCAGCATTTT. This translates into CASSLIDTQPQHF.

V gene TRBV9 combines with J gene TRBJ1-6, with TRBD1 as a possible D gene (5 bases). The V end was cut by 4 bases, the J end by 11 bases, with 19 bases between. CDR1 SGDLS and CDR2 YYNGEE come from the germline V gene. The CDR3 is 15 residues long. The CDR3 here is CASSPRGPQSTPLHF. The DNA for the CDR3 is TGTGCCAGCAGCCCCCGGGGCCCGCAATCGACACCCCTCCACTTT.

The rearrangement uses TRBV20-1 and TRBJ1-3; D remains ambiguous. Trimming left V 3 bases short and J 4 bases short, with 7 bases between. Germline CDR1 DFQATT, CDR2 SNEGSKA (reference sequence). This CDR3 is 12 amino acids long. CDR3: CSASHLGNTIYF. For the CDR3, the DNA is TGCAGTGCTAGCCATTTAGGAAACACCATATATTTT.

The J gene is TRBJ1-1, the V gene TRBV10-3, with D tentatively TRBD1 (5 bases). With 8 bases removed from V and 6 bases from J, the gap between germline ends came to 34 bases. CDR1 and CDR2 (germline): ENHRY, SYGVKD. This CDR3 region has 19 residues. The CDR3: CAIHPGRGEGLPNSAEAFF. In DNA, the CDR3 is TGTGCCATCCATCCAGGCCGAGGGGAAGGGCTCCCAAATTCAGCTGAAGCTTTCTTT.